These T cell receptor beta chains were read from a single sample in a study of T cell responses to AZD1222 COVID-19 vaccine. Some clones are missing from TCRdb's copy, which holds only in-frame ones; the method was immunoSEQ multiplex PCR. This table holds about 79,000 clones, 90% to 95% found once. The sequencing used peripheral blood, collected on day 0 of MenACWY control vaccination. Every receptor here comes from an adult in good health. Both conserved end residues are part of each CDR3. Each record gives: D gene, J gene, V gene, clone size, CDR3 DNA, CDR3 protein. D genes are given only for firm matches. Not all rows give a size; the values are once, few, many and, for expanded clones, a class.

D: TRBD1
J: TRBJ2-3
V: TRBV27
size: .
DNA: TGTGCCAGCAGTTCCACCCCGGCAGGGGGAACAGATACGCAGTATTTT
CDR3: CASSSTPAGGTDTQYF

D: .
J: TRBJ2-2
V: TRBV10-2
size: once
DNA: TGCGCCAGCAGAAAAGGCGGGGTGAACACCGGGGAGCTGTTTTTT
CDR3: CASRKGGVNTGELFF

D: TRBD1
J: TRBJ1-1
V: TRBV19
size: .
DNA: TGTGCCAGTAGTATAGGCCGGGACAGAATGAACACTGAAGCTTTCTTT
CDR3: CASSIGRDRMNTEAFF

D: TRBD2
J: TRBJ2-7
V: TRBV5-6
size: once
DNA: TGTGCCAGCATGCTAAGGGGAGGGGTAGGGTACGAGCAGTACTTC
CDR3: CASMLRGGVGYEQYF

D: .
J: TRBJ2-7
V: TRBV29-1
size: .
DNA: TGCAGCGGTCCATCGTCAGTCCCTCTACCAGGGAAGAGGGTCTACGAGCAGTACTTC
CDR3: CSGPSSVPLPGKRVYEQYF

D: TRBD1
J: TRBJ2-7
V: TRBV27
size: once
DNA: TGTGCCAGCAGTTTCGACAGGGAGTACGAGCAGTACTTC
CDR3: CASSFDREYEQYF

D: TRBD1
J: TRBJ2-2
V: TRBV5-1
size: .
DNA: TGCGCCAGCAGCTTGCAACGGACAGGGGGAGACACCGGGGAGCTGTTTTTT
CDR3: CASSLQRTGGDTGELFF

D: .
J: TRBJ1-6
V: TRBV9
size: .
DNA: TGTGCCAGCAGCGTAGCGCCTGACAATTCACCCCTCCACTTT
CDR3: CASSVAPDNSPLHF

D: TRBD1
J: TRBJ1-3
V: TRBV7-9
size: .
DNA: TGTGCCAGCAGCTTAAGGGGGCGAAACACCATATATTTT
CDR3: CASSLRGRNTIYF

D: TRBD2
J: TRBJ2-1
V: TRBV6-4
size: .
DNA: TGTGCCAGCAGTGAATCACTAGCGGGAAGGAATGAGCAGTTCTTC
CDR3: CASSESLAGRNEQFF

D: TRBD2
J: TRBJ2-3
V: TRBV6-2/TRBV6-3
size: .
DNA: TGTGCCAGCAGTTCCCGGGACTACCATTCGACATATTTT
CDR3: CASSSRDYHSTYF

D: TRBD2
J: TRBJ2-7
V: TRBV4-3
size: .
DNA: TGCGCCAGCAGCCAAGTAGCGGGGGTCCTCTACGAGCAGTACTTC
CDR3: CASSQVAGVLYEQYF

D: TRBD2
J: TRBJ2-5
V: TRBV19
size: .
DNA: TGTGCCAGTAGCAGCTGGGCAGCGGGGGTACAAGAGACCCAGTACTTC
CDR3: CASSSWAAGVQETQYF

D: .
J: TRBJ1-2
V: TRBV7-2
size: .
DNA: TGTGCCAGCAGCTTAATGACAGGAAAAAACTATGGCTACACCTTC
CDR3: CASSLMTGKNYGYTF

D: TRBD1
J: TRBJ2-5
V: TRBV11-2
size: .
DNA: TGTGCCAGCAGCCTCGGACAGGTCCAAGAGACCCAGTACTTC
CDR3: CASSLGQVQETQYF

D: .
J: TRBJ1-5
V: TRBV19
size: .
DNA: TGTGCCAGTAGCCCGCAAGGCGATCAGCCCCAGCATTTT
CDR3: CASSPQGDQPQHF

D: TRBD1
J: TRBJ1-5
V: TRBV28
size: .
DNA: TGTGCCAGCAGTTCCCATGGGACAGGAATTAATCAGCCCCAGCATTTT
CDR3: CASSSHGTGINQPQHF

D: .
J: TRBJ2-5
V: TRBV19
size: .
DNA: TGTGCCAGTAGTGGCTCGGGTTACCAAGAGACCCAGTACTTC
CDR3: CASSGSGYQETQYF

D: .
J: TRBJ2-3
V: TRBV4-3
size: .
DNA: TGCGCCAGCAGCCAAGAAGCGGGTGCTACGCAGTATTTT
CDR3: CASSQEAGATQYF

D: TRBD1
J: TRBJ2-5
V: TRBV4-1
size: .
DNA: TGCGCCAGCAGCCAAGACAGGGGGCAGGGGGAGACCCAGTACTTC
CDR3: CASSQDRGQGETQYF

D: TRBD2
J: TRBJ2-1
V: TRBV5-4
size: .
DNA: TGTGCCAGCAGCTTGGGGACTAGCGGGGGGTACAATGAGCAGTTCTTC
CDR3: CASSLGTSGGYNEQFF

D: .
J: TRBJ2-7
V: TRBV9
size: .
DNA: TGTGCCAGCAGCGTAGGGAGCGAACCCTACGAGCAGTACTTC
CDR3: CASSVGSEPYEQYF

D: TRBD1
J: TRBJ1-6
V: TRBV6-5
size: .
DNA: TGTGCCAGCTCGACAGGGCGGCGGAATTCACCCCTCCACTTT
CDR3: CASSTGRRNSPLHF

D: .
J: TRBJ2-7
V: TRBV29-1
size: .
DNA: TGCAGCGTTGACGCCGGACCCTACGAGCAGTACTTC
CDR3: CSVDAGPYEQYF

D: .
J: TRBJ2-3
V: TRBV28
size: .
DNA: TGTGCCAGCAGTCAAAGCACAGATACGCAGTATTTT
CDR3: CASSQSTDTQYF

D: TRBD2
J: TRBJ2-2
V: TRBV7-2
size: .
DNA: TGTGCCAGCAGTCTTAAAAGCGGGAGTTTCGTCGGGGAGCTGTTTTTT
CDR3: CASSLKSGSFVGELFF

D: .
J: TRBJ1-6
V: TRBV19
size: .
DNA: TGTGCCAGTAGTAAACGACAGACGAGCTCCTATAATTCACCCCTCCACTTT
CDR3: CASSKRQTSSYNSPLHF

D: .
J: TRBJ2-5
V: TRBV19
size: .
DNA: TGTGCCAGTAGTAACACCGGGACAAGGGAGGAGACCCAGTACTTC
CDR3: CASSNTGTREETQYF

D: .
J: TRBJ1-2
V: TRBV27
size: .
DNA: TGTGCCAGCAGTTTATCCAACAGGGTTGGAGGCTACACCTTC
CDR3: CASSLSNRVGGYTF

D: .
J: TRBJ1-4
V: TRBV27
size: .
DNA: TGTGCCAGCAGATTCAGGTCGCAGGGCCTGGAAAAACTGTTTTTT
CDR3: CASRFRSQGLEKLFF

D: .
J: TRBJ1-1
V: TRBV25-1
size: medium-sized
DNA: TGTGCCAGCAGTGAACTTGGGGGTTATGAAGCTTTCTTT
CDR3: CASSELGGYEAFF

D: TRBD1
J: TRBJ1-5
V: TRBV2
size: .
DNA: TGTGCCAGCAGTGAGGAAACAGGGGTTAATCAGCCCCAGCATTTT
CDR3: CASSEETGVNQPQHF

D: .
J: TRBJ2-2
V: TRBV7-2
size: .
DNA: TGTGCCAGCAGCCAGGACCCCATTTCAAGGGGGGAGCTGTTTTTT
CDR3: CASSQDPISRGELFF

D: .
J: TRBJ1-1
V: TRBV12-3/TRBV12-4
size: .
DNA: TGTGCCAGCAGTTTAGCACAGGGCTCTGAAGCTTTCTTT
CDR3: CASSLAQGSEAFF

D: TRBD1
J: TRBJ2-1
V: TRBV19
size: .
DNA: TGTGCCAGTAGACAGGCTTGGACAGGGAAACTCAGGGGTGAGCAGTTCTTC
CDR3: CASRQAWTGKLRGEQFF

D: .
J: TRBJ2-7
V: TRBV28
size: .
DNA: TGTGCCAGCAGTTTAATTGTAGCGGACTCCTACGAGCAGTACTTC
CDR3: CASSLIVADSYEQYF

D: .
J: TRBJ2-3
V: TRBV10-3
size: once
DNA: TGTGCCATCAGTGAAGGGAGCCCAGATACGCAGTATTTT
CDR3: CAISEGSPDTQYF

D: .
J: TRBJ2-5
V: TRBV4-3
size: .
DNA: TGCGCCAGCAGCCGAGAAGGGCACCAAGAGACCCAGTACTTC
CDR3: CASSREGHQETQYF

D: .
J: TRBJ2-7
V: TRBV28
size: .
DNA: TGTGCCAGCACCCGTGCCCCTTACGAGCAGTACTTC
CDR3: CASTRAPYEQYF